A single sample gave rise to the 32 T cell receptor beta chains below, sequenced in a study of identical twins. Via MiXCR, TCRdb re-called the 5' RACE reads, giving one row per CDR3 protein. The sample yields 1.5 million to 2 million distinct CDR3 sequences, about 32% seen once. The sample consisted of cord blood. These receptors came from a newborn girl in good health.

V is TRBV28 and J is TRBJ1-2; weak D call: TRBD1 (5 bases). V dropped 6 bases and J dropped 5 bases, with 10 bases sitting between them. Germline assignment: CDR1 MDHEN and CDR2 SYDVKM. CDR3 size: 12 residues. CDR3 DNA: TGTGCCAGCAGAGACAGAAGATATGGCTACACCTTC. Translated: CASRDRRYGYTF.

The table lists this clonotype with a few counts. The chain carries TRBV6-1 and TRBJ2-1; D assignment may be TRBD1 or TRBD2 (7 bases each). Trimming stripped 5 bases from V and 5 bases from J, with 37 bases between. The CDR3 is 22 amino acids. The V gene's germline CDR1 is MNHNS and CDR2 SASEGT. The CDR3 bases are TGTGCCAGCAGTCCGACAGGGATGGTCTTTAGCGTTGGCGGGAGAATACACAATGAGCAGTTCTTC. Translated, it gives CASSPTGMVFSVGGRIHNEQFF.

There are a few counts of this clonotype. The chain links TRBV5-1 to TRBJ2-7, with D unresolved. The ends were cut back, 0 bases at V and 2 bases at J, with 15 bases in the middle. The CDR3 extends over 16 amino acids. Germline V gene sequence: CDR1 SGHRS, CDR2 YFSETQ. CDR3 amino acids: CASSLDRLKDTYEQYF. For the CDR3, the DNA is TGCGCCAGCAGCTTGGACAGATTGAAAGATACCTACGAGCAGTACTTC.

This clonotype was found a few times. The CDR3 DNA follows: TGTGCCAGCAGTGCCACTAGGCCAGATACGCAGTATTTT. It translates to CASSATRPDTQYF. The chain has TRBV2 and TRBJ2-3, with D perhaps matching TRBD2 (5 bases). Trimming left V 4 bases short and J 4 bases short, with 9 bases between. Germline-derived CDR1 and CDR2 are SNHLY and FYNNEI. CDR3 size: 13 residues.

The chain employs TRBV4-2 and TRBJ2-3; possibly TRBD2 for D (6 bases). V lost 4 bases and J 1 base, leaving 9 bases between the germline ends. The length of the CDR3 is 14 residues. Germline CDR1 is LGHNA and CDR2 is YNFKEQ. CDR3 sequence reads: CASSLGTCTDTQYF. The CDR3 DNA reads TGTGCCAGCAGCCTTGGGACTTGCACAGATACGCAGTATTTT.

The table lists this clonotype with a few counts. The rearrangement uses TRBV27 and TRBJ2-1, with 9 bases matching TRBD2. Per the germline V gene, CDR1 is MNHEY and CDR2 is SMNVEV (reference sequence). This CDR3 is built from 16 residues. J lost 0 bases, V lost 3 bases, and 3 bases had no gene match. The CDR3 DNA follows: TGTGCCAGCAGTTTCACAGCGGGGGGCTCCTACAATGAGCAGTTCTTC. Translated: CASSFTAGGSYNEQFF.

This clonotype was seen a handful of times. The chain is built from TRBV20-1 and TRBJ2-5; tentatively, D is TRBD1 (6 bases). Germline CDR1 and CDR2: DFQATT and SNEGSKA (reference sequence). Trimming shortened V by 5 bases and J by 1 base, and 11 bases separated the two germline ends. The CDR3 is made up of 13 amino acids. The chain's CDR3 is CSAPRQAQETQYF. The CDR3 DNA reads as TGCAGTGCTCCTAGACAGGCCCAAGAGACCCAGTACTTC.

The chain combines TRBV12-3 or TRBV12-4 with TRBJ2-4; 12 bases agree with TRBD2. J was trimmed by 0 bases and V by 5 bases; bases with no gene match: 14. CDR3 size: 20 residues. This CDR3 is CASSPRTSGTEQEAKNIQYF. CDR3 DNA sequence: TGTGCCAGCAGTCCACGGACTAGCGGGACGGAACAGGAAGCCAAAAACATTCAGTACTTC.

The rearrangement links TRBV10-3 to TRBJ2-7, with 8 positions matching TRBD1. Germline-derived CDR1 and CDR2 are ENHRY and SYGVKD. Trimming removed 11 bases from V and 0 bases from J; junction bases left unmatched: 3. The CDR3 is 12 residues long. CDR3 sequence reads: CAATGGSYEQYF. DNA of the CDR3: TGTGCCGCTACAGGGGGCTCCTACGAGCAGTACTTC.

This clonotype has more than one count but fewer than ten. The chain recombines TRBV6-6 with TRBJ2-7; the D is unclear. V shed 2 bases and J shed 2 bases, with 13 bases lying between them. CDR3 size: 15 residues. From germline, CDR1 is MNHNY and CDR2 SVGAGI (reference sequence). The CDR3 DNA reads TGTGCCAGCAGTTACATTCGAGACACTCCCTACGAGCAGTACTTC. Amino acids: CASSYIRDTPYEQYF.

The genes are TRBV28 and TRBJ1-5, with D uncertain. The CDR3 runs 16 residues. The V end was cut by 2 bases, the J end by 2 bases, with 13 bases between. The germline V gene has CDR1 MDHEN and CDR2 SYDVKM. CDR3 bases: TGTGCCAGCAGTTTAATCTCAAGTGATGGCAATCAGCCCCAGCATTTT. It codes for CASSLISSDGNQPQHF.

The genes are TRBV3-1 and TRBJ2-2; 13 bases fit TRBD2. J lost 0 bases, V lost 5 bases, and 6 bases had no gene match. Germline CDR1 LGHDT, CDR2 YNNKEL (reference sequence). This CDR3 is built from 18 residues. CDR3 coding DNA: TGTGCCAGCAGCACTGGACTAGCGGGGGCCACGAACACCGGGGAGCTGTTTTTT. Translating gives CASSTGLAGATNTGELFF.

On this clonotype itself: The DNA is omitted, as the CDR3 cannot be located on it reliably, and the CDR3 follows TCRdb's listing. This chain joins TRBV28 and TRBJ1-2; no check of the table's D call, TRBD1, against the DNA was made. CDR1 MDHEN and CDR2 SYDVKM come from the germline V gene. The CDR3 spans 12 residues, counting both ends. This CDR3 is CASSPQWGSGTF.

This clonotype appeared a few times. The chain links TRBV27 to TRBJ1-1, with a tentative D call TRBD1 (5 bases). The germline CDR1 and CDR2 sequences are MNHEY and SMNVEV (reference sequence). The length of the CDR3 is 14 residues. V shed 6 bases and J shed 2 bases, with 13 bases lying between them. CDR3 DNA: TGTGCCAGCAGCCGCCTGACAGAAAACACTGAAGCTTTCTTT. Translation gives CASSRLTENTEAFF.

V is TRBV10-2 and J is TRBJ1-2; 10 bases are shared with TRBD1. The trim removed 8 bases at V and 5 bases at J, leaving 8 bases unmatched. The CDR3 contains 14 residues. CDR1 and CDR2 from the germline V gene are WSHSY and SAAADI. CDR3 amino acids: CASVRDRGLYGYTF. The DNA of the CDR3 is TGCGCCAGCGTCCGGGACAGGGGACTATATGGCTACACCTTC.

The genes are TRBV7-9 and TRBJ2-5, with D uncertain. CDR1 and CDR2 (germline): SEHNR, FQNEAQ (reference sequence). This CDR3 region has 14 residues. The germline V and J ends were trimmed by 0 bases and 11 bases, with 16 bases remaining between them. CDR3 nucleotides: TGTGCCAGCAGCTTAGCTGACGGTCCTACGGAGCAGTACTTC. The encoded protein is CASSLADGPTEQYF.

This rearrangement joins TRBV20-1 to TRBJ2-3, with 8 bases aligning to TRBD2. V was clipped by 5 bases and J by 2 bases; unmatched bases: 6. Germline CDR1 DFQATT, CDR2 SNEGSKA (reference sequence). The length of the CDR3 is 14 residues. This CDR3 reads CSAPRGGLTDTQYF. The CDR3 DNA is TGCAGTGCTCCCCGGGGGGGACTCACAGATACGCAGTATTTT.

The chain links TRBV28 to TRBJ2-7; the D gene is possibly TRBD1 (6 bases). Germline V gene lookup returns CDR1 MDHEN and CDR2 SYDVKM. The CDR3 covers 15 residues. V was clipped by 6 bases and J by 1 base, with 16 bases between them. This CDR3 reads CASRNEIGQSYEQYF. The CDR3 nucleotides are TGTGCCAGCAGAAATGAGATTGGACAGTCCTACGAGCAGTACTTC.

The table lists this clonotype with a few counts. The gene calls are TRBV4-1 and TRBJ1-2; TRBD1 matches 10 bases. The CDR3 is 17 residues long. V dropped 0 bases and J dropped 7; count of bases not matched to a gene: 11. The V gene's germline CDR1 is MGHRA and CDR2 YSYEKL. CDR3 sequence reads: CASSQEKRGQGVRGYTF. CDR3 DNA: TGCGCCAGCAGCCAAGAAAAAAGAGGACAGGGGGTACGTGGCTACACCTTC.

This clonotype has just a few counts. The genes are TRBV5-1 and TRBJ2-1, with 11 bases matching TRBD2. In germline, CDR1 is SGHRS, CDR2 YFSETQ. J gave up 7 bases and V 4 bases, and 7 bases lay outside the gene matches. The CDR3 totals 15 residues. As DNA, the CDR3 is TGCGCCAGCAGCGAACTAGCGGGAGAACGGAATGAGCAGTTCTTC. This encodes CASSELAGERNEQFF.

The V gene is TRBV20-1, the J gene TRBJ2-3; a possible D gene is TRBD2 (5 bases). This CDR3 spans 16 amino acids. The V and J ends lost 0 bases and 1 base respectively, with 14 bases between them. The germline CDR1 and CDR2 sequences are DFQATT and SNEGSKA (reference sequence). The DNA of the CDR3 is TGCAGTGCTAGAGATTTTGCGGACGGGGGCACAGATACGCAGTATTTT. This gives the protein CSARDFADGGTDTQYF.

This chain links TRBV5-8 with TRBJ2-1; 8 bases align to TRBD2. Trimming cost V 0 bases and J 0 bases; bases outside gene matches: 8. Germline V gene data show CDR1 as SGHTS and CDR2 as YDEGEE. This CDR3 spans 18 amino acids. The CDR3 bases are TGTGCCAGCAGCTTGGGGACTAGCCCCATGAGCTCCTACAATGAGCAGTTCTTC. It yields the protein CASSLGTSPMSSYNEQFF. Combining the CDR3 with reference TRBV5-8 and TRBJ2-1 gives the whole variable domain EAGVTQSPTHLIKTRGQQATLRCSPISGHTSVYWYQQALGLGLQFLLWYDEGEERNRGNFPPRFSGRQFPNYSSELNVNALELEDSALYLCASSLGTSPMSSYNEQFFGPGTRLTVL.

The gene calls are TRBV20-1 and TRBJ1-4; D possibly corresponds to TRBD1 (5 bases). The CDR3 totals 13 residues. Germline V gives CDR1 DFQATT, CDR2 SNEGSKA (reference sequence). Between the trimmed V and J ends, which lost 3 bases and 5 bases, there was a span of 10 bases. In nucleotides, the CDR3 is TGCAGTGCTAGGTTCGGGGGAAATGAAAAACTGTTTTTT. It encodes CSARFGGNEKLFF.

V gene TRBV7-9 combines with J gene TRBJ2-1; tentatively, D is TRBD2 (5 bases). Per germline, CDR1 SEHNR and CDR2 FQNEAQ (reference sequence). The CDR3 contains 14 residues. Trimming removed 2 bases from V and 5 bases from J, with 10 bases in between. In nucleotides, the CDR3 is TGTGCCAGCAGCTTAAGAAGCGGTGACAATGAGCAGTTCTTC. Amino acid sequence: CASSLRSGDNEQFF.

The rearrangement links TRBV7-2 to TRBJ2-1; a weak D match, TRBD2 (5 bases). The J call may not be correct, given that the DNA end is closer to TRBJ2-7. The germline V gene encodes CDR1 SGHTA and CDR2 FQGNSA. This CDR3 contains 15 residues. CDR3 residues: CASSSYGEPYNEQYF. For the CDR3, the DNA is TGTGCCAGCAGCTCATACGGGGAACCCTACAATGAGCAGTACTTC.

The genes are TRBV21-1 and TRBJ2-5; the table's D call of TRBD2 was not tested on the DNA. TRBV21-1 represents a pseudogene. The CDR3 runs to 14 residues. The DNA of the CDR3 is TGTGCCCCCACTTGGGAGGTGAGCGAAGAGACCCAGTACTTC. Translation: CAPTWEVSEETQYF.

The chain joins TRBV3-1 to TRBJ2-2; D unclear. V shed 3 bases and J shed 6 bases, with 5 bases lying between them. CDR1 LGHDT and CDR2 YNNKEL come from the germline V gene (reference sequence). CDR3 size: 12 residues. CDR3 region: CASSHRAGELFF. The CDR3 nucleotides read TGTGCCAGCAGCCACCGAGCCGGGGAGCTGTTTTTT.

The J gene is TRBJ2-3, the V gene TRBV2, with 10 bases that match TRBD1. V lost 6 bases to trimming and J lost 4 bases; unmatched junction nucleotides: 10. CDR1 and CDR2 (germline): SNHLY, FYNNEI. The CDR3 is 16 residues long. The CDR3 spells CASRSRQGAESDTQYF. CDR3 bases: TGTGCCAGCAGATCTCGACAGGGGGCTGAATCAGATACGCAGTATTTT.

The chain employs TRBV12-3 or TRBV12-4 and TRBJ1-6; D ambiguous. This CDR3 is built from 21 residues. Trimming removed 6 bases from V and 0 bases from J, with 27 bases in between. The CDR3, as DNA: TGTGCCAGCAGCCTTAGCCCACCCACGACTCTCTCAAGCTCCTATAATTCACCCCTCCACTTT. Amino acids: CASSLSPPTTLSSSYNSPLHF.

The V call is TRBV5-1, the J call TRBJ2-4; D is unclear. Judging by the DNA end, TRBJ2-7 fits better; the J call may be wrong. The CDR3 consists of 16 residues. Germline V CDR1 and CDR2: SGHRS, YFSETQ. DNA for the CDR3: TGCGCCAGCAGCTTAGCCCCGGACGCCAGAACCTACGAGCAGTACTTC. Translated: CASSLAPDARTYEQYF.

About this clonotype itself: A junction end diverges from the germline sequence, so it may reflect a read error. The chain combines TRBV24-1 with TRBJ2-5; either TRBD1 or TRBD2 may supply D (5 bases each). The CDR3 spans 12 residues. The germline gives CDR1 KGHDR, CDR2 SFDVKD. The CDR3 protein is CATNDFGGTQYF. CDR3 DNA: TGTGCCACCAATGATTTTGGGGGGACCCAGTACTTC.

This clonotype has a handful of counts. V is TRBV3-1 and J is TRBJ2-1; D is tentatively TRBD1 or TRBD2 (5 bases each). Germline V lookup: CDR1 LGHDT, CDR2 YNNKEL (reference sequence). There are 19 residues in the CDR3. V dropped 1 base and J dropped 6 bases, with 25 bases sitting between them. Here the CDR3 reads CASSQGGTRILWGTNEQFF. Written as DNA, the CDR3 is TGTGCCAGCAGCCAAGGAGGAACTAGGATCCTATGGGGCACCAATGAGCAGTTCTTC.